This is a list of T cell receptor beta chains from one sample in a study of blood T cell repertoires in COVID-19. Assay: immunoSEQ multiplex PCR; the TCRdb copy retains only in-frame clones and omits some. Here the sample spans under 200,000 clones, 70% to 90% being singletons. Sequencing was performed on peripheral blood. The receptors were sampled from a middle-aged man with active or convalescent COVID-19. The CDR3 runs from the conserved cysteine through the conserved F or W. The order of the fields is CDR3 protein, CDR3 DNA, D gene, J gene, clone size, V gene. A D gene is named only where the DNA matches it firmly. The size entry is marked missing in some rows and otherwise reads once, few, many or a size class.

CDR3: CGNGQGSYTIYF
DNA: TGTGGGAACGGACAGGGGAGCTACACCATATATTTT
D: TRBD1
J: TRBJ1-3
size: few
V: TRBV15

CDR3: CASSLGPRMSNQPQHF
DNA: TGTGCCAGCAGTTTAGGCCCCAGGATGAGCAATCAGCCCCAGCATTTT
D: .
J: TRBJ1-5
size: .
V: TRBV28

CDR3: CASSLAGEGEKGYTF
DNA: TGTGCCAGCAGCTTGGCCGGGGAGGGGGAGAAAGGCTACACCTTC
D: .
J: TRBJ1-2
size: .
V: TRBV5-4

CDR3: CASSLSGGGAEQFF
DNA: TGTGCCAGCAGCTTGAGCGGGGGGGGCGCTGAGCAGTTCTTC
D: TRBD2
J: TRBJ2-1
size: .
V: TRBV11-1

CDR3: CASSSGLAGSYEQYF
DNA: TGTGCCAGCAGCTCTGGACTAGCGGGATCCTACGAGCAGTACTTC
D: TRBD2
J: TRBJ2-7
size: .
V: TRBV11-2

CDR3: CASSASTGRGYTF
DNA: TGTGCCAGCAGTGCCTCGACAGGGAGGGGCTACACCTTC
D: TRBD1
J: TRBJ1-2
size: .
V: TRBV27

CDR3: CASSLGGPRDNEKLFF
DNA: TGTGCCAGCAGCTTAGGTGGTCCCCGAGATAATGAAAAACTGTTTTTT
D: .
J: TRBJ1-4
size: .
V: TRBV7-9

CDR3: CASSLLGTDYGYTF
DNA: TGTGCCAGCAGTTTACTGGGGACAGACTATGGCTACACCTTC
D: TRBD1
J: TRBJ1-2
size: .
V: TRBV27

CDR3: CASSQAGGPGEKTQYF
DNA: TGTGCCAGCAGCCAAGCGGGGGGGCCGGGTGAGAAGACCCAGTACTTC
D: TRBD2
J: TRBJ2-5
size: .
V: TRBV14

CDR3: CASSLVSGGATDTQYF
DNA: TGTGCCAGCAGCTTGGTTAGCGGGGGGGCCACAGATACGCAGTATTTT
D: TRBD2
J: TRBJ2-3
size: .
V: TRBV5-4

CDR3: CASSPDNLNTEAFF
DNA: TGCGCCAGCAGCCCGGACAACTTAAACACTGAAGCTTTCTTT
D: .
J: TRBJ1-1
size: .
V: TRBV5-1

CDR3: CASSLTPGQGAGGYTF
DNA: TGCGCCAGCAGCCTAACGCCGGGACAGGGGGCGGGTGGCTACACCTTC
D: TRBD1
J: TRBJ1-2
size: .
V: TRBV4-1

CDR3: CASSFGGGEGEKLFF
DNA: TGTGCCAGCAGCTTCGGGGGGGGCGAGGGTGAAAAACTGTTTTTT
D: .
J: TRBJ1-4
size: .
V: TRBV11-2

CDR3: CASSLSRLAGGTDTQYF
DNA: TGTGCCAGCAGTTTATCTCGCCTAGCGGGGGGGACAGATACGCAGTATTTT
D: TRBD2
J: TRBJ2-3
size: .
V: TRBV27

CDR3: CASSLLDSLNSPLHF
DNA: TGCGCCAGCAGCCTCTTGGACAGTCTTAATTCACCCCTCCACTTT
D: .
J: TRBJ1-6
size: .
V: TRBV5-1

CDR3: CASSWRGGEETQYF
DNA: TGTGCCAGTAGTTGGCGCGGGGGCGAAGAGACCCAGTACTTC
D: .
J: TRBJ2-5
size: .
V: TRBV19

CDR3: CASSLLPSDRASLNTEAFF
DNA: TGTGCCAGCTCACTATTGCCCTCAGACAGGGCTTCCTTGAACACTGAAGCTTTCTTT
D: TRBD1
J: TRBJ1-1
size: .
V: TRBV18

CDR3: CASSLVTGGIGKETQYF
DNA: TGTGCCAGCAGCTTAGTTACGGGGGGGATTGGGAAAGAGACCCAGTACTTC
D: TRBD2
J: TRBJ2-5
size: few
V: TRBV7-9

CDR3: CASSPSPYEQYF
DNA: TGTGCCAGCAGTCCCTCCCCCTACGAGCAGTACTTC
D: .
J: TRBJ2-7
size: .
V: TRBV27

CDR3: CASRTGNFNYGYTF
DNA: TGTGCCAGCAGAACAGGAAATTTTAACTATGGCTACACCTTC
D: .
J: TRBJ1-2
size: .
V: TRBV27

CDR3: CASSELGRAFF
DNA: TGTGCCAGCAGTGAACTGGGCAGAGCTTTCTTT
D: .
J: TRBJ1-1
size: .
V: TRBV2

CDR3: CASSPTWGQRNTGELFF
DNA: TGTGCCAGCAGCCCCACATGGGGACAGAGGAACACCGGGGAGCTGTTTTTT
D: TRBD1
J: TRBJ2-2
size: few
V: TRBV3-1/TRBV3-2

CDR3: CASSLSGGQSMGYTF
DNA: TGTGCCAGCAGCCTATCCGGGGGACAGTCTATGGGCTACACCTTC
D: TRBD1
J: TRBJ1-2
size: few
V: TRBV11-2

CDR3: CASSLVGGPTSTDTQYF
DNA: TGTGCCAGCAGCTTGGTTGGGGGCCCTACTAGCACAGATACGCAGTATTTT
D: .
J: TRBJ2-3
size: once
V: TRBV5-5

CDR3: CASSREPGMNTEAFF
DNA: TGCGCCAGCAGCCGGGAGCCAGGGATGAACACTGAAGCTTTCTTT
D: .
J: TRBJ1-1
size: .
V: TRBV5-1

CDR3: CSVEGAGVGQPQHF
DNA: TGCAGCGTTGAGGGGGCAGGAGTGGGTCAGCCCCAGCATTTT
D: .
J: TRBJ1-5
size: .
V: TRBV29-1

CDR3: CASSEEGQGHTEAFF
DNA: TGTGCCAGCAGTGAAGAGGGACAGGGTCACACTGAAGCTTTCTTT
D: TRBD1
J: TRBJ1-1
size: .
V: TRBV2

CDR3: CASSPPARDTVRNTIYF
DNA: TGCGCCAGCAGCCCCCCCGCTCGCGATACCGTAAGAAACACCATATATTTT
D: .
J: TRBJ1-3
size: .
V: TRBV4-1

CDR3: CASSFVAGNTGELFF
DNA: TGCGCCAGCAGCTTTGTGGCAGGGAACACCGGGGAGCTGTTTTTT
D: .
J: TRBJ2-2
size: few
V: TRBV10-1

CDR3: CASSSGGLGTDTQYF
DNA: TGTGCCAGCAGTTCAGGGGGCCTCGGCACAGATACGCAGTATTTT
D: TRBD1
J: TRBJ2-3
size: .
V: TRBV28

CDR3: CASSWSRDRNGYTF
DNA: TGTGCCAGCAGCTGGAGCCGGGACAGAAATGGCTACACCTTC
D: TRBD1
J: TRBJ1-2
size: .
V: TRBV11-2

CDR3: CASSQDLRTSGSTDTQYF
DNA: TGCGCCAGCAGCCAAGATCTGAGGACTAGCGGGAGCACAGATACGCAGTATTTT
D: TRBD2
J: TRBJ2-3
size: .
V: TRBV4-3